The 28 T cell receptor beta chains in this list originate from one sample, sequenced in a study of blood T cell repertoires in COVID-19. Measured with immunoSEQ multiplex PCR; TCRdb has only the in-frame clones, and not every one. The sample records about 270,000 clones, around 85% being singletons. Sample: peripheral blood. The source of these receptors is a human donor with COVID-19, enrolled during active disease. The donor label of this sample is uncertain.

This clone is a singleton in its sample. The chain carries TRBV5-1 and TRBJ1-3; D unclear. V gave up 4 bases and J gave up 4 bases, with 18 bases separating them. The CDR3 is 16 amino acids. Germline V lookup: CDR1 SGHRS, CDR2 YFSETQ. The CDR3 DNA is TGCGCCAGCAGCACCGCGGGCCCCAAGCGCGGAAACACCATATATTTT. This gives the protein CASSTAGPKRGNTIYF.

The rearrangement links TRBV15 to TRBJ1-2; a weak D match, TRBD1 (6 bases). There are 16 residues in the CDR3. With 0 bases removed from V and 8 bases from J, the gap between germline ends came to 19 bases. Germline V gives CDR1 LNHNV, CDR2 YYDKDF (reference sequence). This CDR3 is CATSRDYFQGIGGYTF. For the CDR3, the DNA is TGTGCCACCAGCAGAGATTATTTTCAGGGGATCGGAGGCTACACCTTC.

The chain has TRBV27 and TRBJ2-3; maybe TRBD2 (6 bases). V lost 5 bases and J 6 bases, leaving 9 bases between the germline ends. The CDR3 covers 12 residues. Germline loops: CDR1 MNHEY, CDR2 SMNVEV (reference sequence). The CDR3 region is CASSAGSDTQYF. The DNA of the CDR3 is TGTGCCAGCAGTGCGGGGTCTGATACGCAGTATTTT.

The chain combines TRBV29-1 with TRBJ2-2; D unresolved. CDR3 length: 13 residues. Trimming left V 7 bases short and J 6 bases short, with 15 bases between. The germline CDR1 and CDR2 sequences are SQVTM and ANQGSEA. The CDR3 DNA reads as TGCAGCGCCCTCGTAGATCGCGCCGGGGAGCTGTTTTTT. Encoded protein: CSALVDRAGELFF.

CDR3 loop: CASSEGDTEAFF. In DNA, the CDR3 is TGTGCCAGCAGCGAAGGGGACACTGAAGCTTTCTTT. The gene calls are TRBV11-2 and TRBJ1-1, with D tentatively TRBD1 (5 bases). This CDR3 contains 12 residues. Trimming removed 5 bases at V and 3 bases at J, with 7 bases between. Germline V gives CDR1 SGHAT, CDR2 FQNNGV. The variable domain in full, with the rest retrieved from reference TRBV11-2 and TRBJ1-1, is EAGVAQSPRYKIIEKRQSVAFWCNPISGHATLYWYQQILGQGPKLLIQFQNNGVVDDSQLPKDRFSAERLKGVDSTLKIQPAKLEDSAVYLCASSEGDTEAFFGQGTRLTVV.

This clone was counted only a few times. The V call is TRBV11-2, the J call TRBJ1-2; 9 bases fit TRBD1. This CDR3 region has 15 residues. The J segment lost 0 bases and the V segment lost 2 bases, leaving 1 base of the junction unmatched. Germline CDR1 is SGHAT and CDR2 is FQNNGV. CDR3 loop: CASSLRQGANYGYTF. CDR3 DNA: TGTGCCAGCAGCTTACGACAGGGGGCTAACTATGGCTACACCTTC.

A remark on this clone: This same CDR3 is encoded by further DNA sequences in the sample. This chain uses TRBV6-1 with TRBJ1-1; tentatively, D is TRBD1 (5 bases). CDR1 MNHNS and CDR2 SASEGT come from the germline V gene. This CDR3 contains 13 residues. Trimming took off 0 bases at V and 5 bases at J, with 7 bases between the two ends. This CDR3 reads CASSEAGGTEAFF. The CDR3 DNA reads TGTGCCAGCAGTGAAGCGGGGGGGACTGAAGCTTTCTTT.

This clone was seen only a few times. The chain recombines TRBV5-1 with TRBJ1-2; the D gene is possibly TRBD1 (5 bases). Per the germline V gene, CDR1 is SGHRS and CDR2 is YFSETQ. The CDR3 spans 14 residues. V was shortened by 3 bases and J by 0 bases, with 9 bases between the two germline ends. CDR3 residues: CASSSTVTNYGYTF. The CDR3 DNA reads as TGCGCCAGCAGCTCGACAGTTACTAACTATGGCTACACCTTC.

The V and J genes are TRBV19 and TRBJ2-3, with 12 positions matching TRBD2. Germline V gene sequence: CDR1 LNHDA, CDR2 SQIVND (reference sequence). This CDR3 is 16 amino acids long. V dropped 6 bases and J dropped 1; count of bases not matched to a gene: 5. The CDR3 region is CASRDRLAGGTDTQYF. DNA of the CDR3: TGTGCCAGTAGGGACAGACTAGCGGGAGGCACAGATACGCAGTATTTT.

This clone was seen a few times. The chain recombines TRBV5-1 with TRBJ1-1; perhaps TRBD1 as D (5 bases). The CDR3 runs 13 residues. V was trimmed by 5 bases and J by 2 bases, leaving 10 bases between them. Germline-derived CDR1 and CDR2 are SGHRS and YFSETQ. This CDR3 is CASRSTGNTEAFF. The CDR3, as DNA: TGCGCCAGCAGATCTACAGGTAACACTGAAGCTTTCTTT.

This chain connects TRBV3-1 (or the pseudogene TRBV3-2) to TRBJ1-2, with a tentative D call TRBD1 (6 bases). The V gene's germline CDR1 is LGHDT and CDR2 YNNKEL (reference sequence). The CDR3 length is 15 residues. V was shortened by 2 bases and J by 6 bases, with 16 bases between the two germline ends. The CDR3 sequence: CASSQLPQGPHGYTF. In DNA, the CDR3 is TGTGCCAGCAGCCAACTACCCCAGGGGCCTCATGGCTACACCTTC.

The V and J genes are TRBV6-2 or TRBV6-3 and TRBJ1-1; 7 bases are shared with TRBD1. J gave up 2 bases and V 2 bases, and 5 bases lay outside the gene matches. This CDR3 contains 15 residues. From germline, CDR1 is MNHEY and CDR2 SVGEGT. The chain's CDR3 is CASSYLRDSNTEAFF. The CDR3 nucleotides are TGTGCCAGCAGTTACCTCCGGGACAGTAACACTGAAGCTTTCTTT.

The CDR3 reads CASSLGAGRDYGYTF. Written as DNA, the CDR3 is TGCGCCAGCAGCTTGGGGGCAGGGAGGGACTATGGCTACACCTTC. The chain joins TRBV5-1 to TRBJ1-2, with a tentative D call TRBD1 (5 bases). Germline-derived CDR1 and CDR2 are SGHRS and YFSETQ. V dropped 0 bases and J dropped 3 bases, with 12 bases sitting between them. The CDR3 has 15 residues.

This clone was detected a few times. The rearrangement uses TRBV4-1 and TRBJ1-2, with 9 positions matching TRBD1. Germline values: CDR1 MGHRA, CDR2 YSYEKL. This CDR3 has 15 amino acids. With 4 bases clipped from V and 4 bases from J, the junction kept 7 bases outside the gene matches. Here the CDR3 reads CASSPRTGEGYGYTF. CDR3 in DNA: TGCGCCAGCAGCCCGAGGACAGGGGAGGGCTATGGCTACACCTTC.

This clone was counted a single time. The V call is TRBV5-5, the J call TRBJ1-1; the D gene is possibly TRBD1 (5 bases). This CDR3 is built from 14 residues. CDR1 is SGHKS, CDR2 YYEKEE, per germline (reference sequence). Trimming took off 1 base at V and 1 base at J, with 8 bases between the two ends. CDR3 sequence reads: CASSLLGGNTEAFF. DNA of the CDR3: TGTGCCAGCAGCTTGCTGGGGGGGAACACTGAAGCTTTCTTT.

In this sample, this clone turned up once. This chain joins TRBV18 and TRBJ2-7, with TRBD1 matching 9 bases. Germline V gives CDR1 KGHSH, CDR2 LQKENI. The CDR3 extends over 17 amino acids. J lost 6 bases, V lost 0 bases, and 12 bases had no gene match. The CDR3 sequence is CASSPPSVGTGTGEQYF. Here the CDR3 DNA reads TGTGCCAGCTCACCACCTTCGGTCGGGACAGGGACGGGCGAGCAGTACTTC.

The CDR3 coding sequence is TGTGCCAGCAGCTCAATCCGGGACAGGGGCTATGGCTACACCTTC. Amino acid sequence: CASSSIRDRGYGYTF. This rearrangement joins TRBV11-2 to TRBJ1-2, with 10 bases that match TRBD1. V trimming: 4 bases; J trimming: 4 bases; junction bases outside the gene matches: 6. Germline V gene lookup returns CDR1 SGHAT and CDR2 FQNNGV. The CDR3 covers 15 residues.

Only one count was recorded for this clone. The chain couples TRBV27 to TRBJ1-1; 7 positions match TRBD1. Germline CDR1 MNHEY, CDR2 SMNVEV (reference sequence). CDR3 size: 14 residues. The ends lost 6 bases at V and 5 bases at J; junction bases unmatched: 9. The CDR3 DNA reads as TGTGCCAGCAGAGGGCCCCCAGGGGGGACTGAAGCTTTCTTT. Translated: CASRGPPGGTEAFF.

This CDR3 reads CASSLRPGTANTGELFF. CDR3 bases: TGTGCCAGCAGCTTACGTCCAGGGACTGCGAACACCGGGGAGCTGTTTTTT. The V and J genes are TRBV7-8 and TRBJ2-2; D is perhaps TRBD2 (6 bases). The V and J ends lost 2 bases and 0 bases respectively, with 13 bases between them. The CDR3 totals 17 residues. Germline lookup yields CDR1 SGHVS and CDR2 FQNEAQ.

The chain carries TRBV5-6 and TRBJ2-3, with TRBD2 identical over 7 bases. Germline CDR1 is SGHDT and CDR2 is YYEEEE. CDR3 length: 16 amino acids. V gave up 1 base and J gave up 1 base; unmatched junction bases: 6. The chain's CDR3 is CASSLSLAVRTDTQYF. DNA of the CDR3: TGTGCCAGCAGCTTGAGTCTAGCGGTCCGCACAGATACGCAGTATTTT.

The J gene is TRBJ2-5, the V gene TRBV7-2, with TRBD2 matching over 9 bases. CDR1 and CDR2 from the germline V gene are SGHTA and FQGNSA. V dropped 5 bases and J dropped 5; count of bases not matched to a gene: 6. The CDR3 covers 14 residues. The CDR3 DNA reads as TGTGCCAGCAGCCCTGCGGGAGGGAGCGAGACCCAGTACTTC. Translating gives CASSPAGGSETQYF.

This sequence joins TRBV13 and TRBJ2-3; 10 bases line up with TRBD1. With V trimmed by 5 bases and J by 0 bases, 5 bases remained unmatched. The germline gives CDR1 PRHDT, CDR2 FYEKMQ (reference sequence). CDR3 length: 16 amino acids. The CDR3: CASSRGDRGSTDTQYF. The CDR3 DNA reads TGTGCCAGCAGCCGCGGGGACAGGGGAAGCACAGATACGCAGTATTTT.

This clone was picked up a small number of times. The V gene is TRBV7-9, the J gene TRBJ1-4; D perhaps matches TRBD1 (5 bases). The CDR3 loop spans 14 amino acids. Germline V gene data show CDR1 as SEHNR and CDR2 as FQNEAQ (reference sequence). Trimming cost V 5 bases and J 0 bases, with 7 bases left between them. The CDR3 DNA reads as TGTGCCAGCAGCCTGACAGCAACTAATGAAAAACTGTTTTTT. This encodes CASSLTATNEKLFF.

There are a few counts of this clone. CDR3 loop: CASSPGHTSGNTIYF. CDR3 sequence (DNA): TGTGCCAGCAGCCCGGGACATACCTCTGGAAACACCATATATTTT. The chain has TRBV3-1 (or the pseudogene TRBV3-2) and TRBJ1-3; D is perhaps TRBD1 (6 bases). Germline-derived CDR1 and CDR2 are LGHDT and YNNKEL (reference sequence). CDR3 length: 15 amino acids. Trimming removed 4 bases at V and 0 bases at J, with 10 bases between.

This chain uses TRBV24-1 with TRBJ2-1, with a tentative D call TRBD1 (6 bases). The CDR3 has 13 residues. Germline values: CDR1 KGHDR, CDR2 SFDVKD. Trimming pared 2 bases from V and 10 bases from J, leaving 11 bases between. In nucleotides, the CDR3 is TGTGCCACCAGTGATTCGGACAGCTCGGAGCAGTTCTTC. Residues: CATSDSDSSEQFF.

The chain couples TRBV9 to TRBJ2-3; D is unclear. This CDR3 contains 14 residues. CDR1 is SGDLS and CDR2 is YYNGEE in the germline V gene. The V and J ends lost 0 bases and 1 base respectively, with 6 bases between them. The CDR3 nucleotides read TGTGCCAGCAGCGTAGGAGTGGGCACAGATACGCAGTATTTT. Translated, it gives CASSVGVGTDTQYF.

The chain joins TRBV4-1 to TRBJ2-2; D is unresolved. V was clipped by 1 base and J by 4 bases, with 10 bases between them. In germline, CDR1 is MGHRA, CDR2 YSYEKL. The CDR3 totals 15 residues. CDR3 amino acids: CASSQVYSTTGELFF. CDR3 nucleotides: TGCGCCAGCAGCCAAGTATACTCCACCACCGGGGAGCTGTTTTTT.

This clone showed up just a few times. This chain connects TRBV19 to TRBJ1-1; 7 bases are a match to TRBD1. V lost 4 bases and J lost 4; bases outside the gene matches: 3. The CDR3 covers 13 residues. Germline values: CDR1 LNHDA, CDR2 SQIVND (reference sequence). DNA of the CDR3: TGTGCCAGTAGTACCCAGGGGGGCACTGAAGCTTTCTTT. Translating it yields CASSTQGGTEAFF.